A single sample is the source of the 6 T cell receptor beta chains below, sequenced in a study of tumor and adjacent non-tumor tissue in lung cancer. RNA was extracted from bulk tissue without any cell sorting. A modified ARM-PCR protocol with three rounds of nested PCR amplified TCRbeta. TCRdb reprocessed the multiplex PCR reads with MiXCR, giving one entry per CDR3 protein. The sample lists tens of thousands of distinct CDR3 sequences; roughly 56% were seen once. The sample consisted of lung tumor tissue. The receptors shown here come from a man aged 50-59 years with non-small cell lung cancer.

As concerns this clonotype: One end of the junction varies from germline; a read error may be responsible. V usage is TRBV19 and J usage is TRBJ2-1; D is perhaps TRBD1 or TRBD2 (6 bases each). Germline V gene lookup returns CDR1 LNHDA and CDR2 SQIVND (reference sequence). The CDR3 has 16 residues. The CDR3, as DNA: TGTGCCAGTAGCCTGGGATGGGGGGCTTCATACAATGAGCGGTTCTTC. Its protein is CASSLGWGASYNERFF. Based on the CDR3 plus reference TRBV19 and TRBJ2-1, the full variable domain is DGGITQSPKYLFRKEGQNVTLSCEQNLNHDAMYWYRQDPGQGLRLIYYSQIVNDFQKGDIAEGYSVSREKKESFPLTVTSAQKNPTAFYLCASSLGWGASYNERFFGPGTRLTVL.

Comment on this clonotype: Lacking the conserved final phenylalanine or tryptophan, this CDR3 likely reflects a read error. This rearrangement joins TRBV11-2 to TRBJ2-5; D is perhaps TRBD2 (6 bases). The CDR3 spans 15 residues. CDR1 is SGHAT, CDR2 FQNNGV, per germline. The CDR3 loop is CASSSTWGVAETQYL. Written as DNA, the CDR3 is TGTGCTAGCAGTTCCACCTGGGGGGTAGCAGAGACCCAGTACTTA.

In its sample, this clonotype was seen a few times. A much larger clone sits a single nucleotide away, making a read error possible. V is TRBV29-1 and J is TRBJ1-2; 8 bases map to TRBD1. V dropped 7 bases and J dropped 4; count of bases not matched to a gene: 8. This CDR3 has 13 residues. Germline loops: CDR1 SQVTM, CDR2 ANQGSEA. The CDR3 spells CSGISGTGYGYTF. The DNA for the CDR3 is TGCAGCGGCATATCTGGGACAGGCTATGGCTACACCTTC. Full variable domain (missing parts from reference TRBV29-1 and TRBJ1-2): SAVISQKPSRDICQRGTSLTIQCQVDSQVTMMFWYRQQPGQSLTLIATANQGSEATYESGFVIDKFPISRPNLTFSTLTVSNMSPEDSSIYLCSGISGTGYGYTFGSGTRLTVV.

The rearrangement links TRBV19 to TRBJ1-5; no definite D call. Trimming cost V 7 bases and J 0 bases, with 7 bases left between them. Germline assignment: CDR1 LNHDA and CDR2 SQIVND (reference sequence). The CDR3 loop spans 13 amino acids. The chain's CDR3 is CASTPYSNQPQHF. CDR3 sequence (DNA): TGTGCCAGTACCCCTTATAGCAATCAGCCCCAGCATTTT.

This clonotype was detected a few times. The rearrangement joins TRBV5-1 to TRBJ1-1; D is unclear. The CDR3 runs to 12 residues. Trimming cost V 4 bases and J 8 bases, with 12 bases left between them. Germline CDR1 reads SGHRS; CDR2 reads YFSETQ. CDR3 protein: CASSPDLDEAFF. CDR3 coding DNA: TGCGCCAGCAGCCCGGACCTAGACGAAGCTTTCTTT. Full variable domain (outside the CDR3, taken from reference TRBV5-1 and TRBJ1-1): KAGVTQTPRYLIKTRGQQVTLSCSPISGHRSVSWYQQTPGQGLQFLFEYFSETQRNKGNFPGRFSGRQFSNSRSEMNVSTLELGDSALYLCASSPDLDEAFFGQGTRLTVV.

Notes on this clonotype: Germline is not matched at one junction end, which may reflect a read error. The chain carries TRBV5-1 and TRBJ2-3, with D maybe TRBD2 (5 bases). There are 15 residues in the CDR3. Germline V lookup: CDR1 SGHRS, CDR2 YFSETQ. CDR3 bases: TGCGCCAGCAGCTTTTTGCAGGACTCATCAGATACGCAATATTTT. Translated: CASSFLQDSSDTQYF.